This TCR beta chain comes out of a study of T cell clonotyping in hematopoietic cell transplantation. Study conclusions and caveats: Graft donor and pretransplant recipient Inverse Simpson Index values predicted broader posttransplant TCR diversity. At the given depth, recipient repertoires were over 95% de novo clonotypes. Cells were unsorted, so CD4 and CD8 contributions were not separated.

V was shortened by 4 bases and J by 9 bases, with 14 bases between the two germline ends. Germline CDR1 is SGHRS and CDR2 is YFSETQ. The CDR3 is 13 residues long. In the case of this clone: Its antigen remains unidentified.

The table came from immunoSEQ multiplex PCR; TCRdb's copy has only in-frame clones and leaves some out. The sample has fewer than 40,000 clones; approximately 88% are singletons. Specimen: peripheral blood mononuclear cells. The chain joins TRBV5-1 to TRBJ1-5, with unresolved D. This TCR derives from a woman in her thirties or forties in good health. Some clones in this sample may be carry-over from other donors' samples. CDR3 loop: CASSRTVSGPQHF. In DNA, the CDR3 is TGCGCCAGCAGCCGGACGGTGAGCGGGCCCCAGCATTTT. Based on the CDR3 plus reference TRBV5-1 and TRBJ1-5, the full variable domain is KAGVTQTPRYLIKTRGQQVTLSCSPISGHRSVSWYQQTPGQGLQFLFEYFSETQRNKGNFPGRFSGRQFSNSRSEMNVSTLELGDSALYLCASSRTVSGPQHFGDGTRLSIL.